This TCR beta chain comes out of a study of beta chain features in type 1 diabetes. Study-wide points: Patients with type 1 diabetes showed fewer VDJ junction insertions and more deletions.

Via the markers CD45RO/CCR7/CD25/CD127/CD95/CD27, stem cell-like memory, regulatory, central memory and naive CD4+ cells were sorted. The isolated RNA, all of it, was reverse transcribed, so expressed TCRB transcripts were what got sequenced. An average of around 3.9 million reads was obtained for naive, central memory and regulatory T cell samples. Data came from immunoSEQ multiplex PCR; TCRdb stores just in-frame clones and leaves some out. This sample yields more than 350,000 clones, of which about 10% are seen a single time; around 0.05% belongs to the top ten. Notes on this clone: Its antigen remains unidentified.

The CDR3 consists of 16 residues. Germline CDR1 is SGHTA and CDR2 is FQGNSA. V was cut by 3 bases and J by 1 base, with 16 bases left in between. The clonotype was recovered from a woman under 30 in good health. The sequencing sample was made of naive CD4+ T cells from blood. This chain uses TRBV7-2 with TRBJ2-7; D tentatively fits TRBD1 or TRBD2 (5 bases each). The CDR3 DNA sequence: TGTGCCAGCAGCTTCCTGAGGGCAGGGAGTTCCTACGAGCAGTACTTC. This encodes CASSFLRAGSSYEQYF.